Listed below are T cell receptor beta chains from one sample, sequenced in a study of T cell repertoires in aging, cancer and after chemotherapy. One entry per CDR3 protein, called by TCRdb with MiXCR from the multiplex PCR reads. The sample carries around 5,000 distinct CDR3 sequences, approximately 33% recorded once. Material for sequencing was blood. These receptors originate from a human donor with a blood cancer. The donor label of this sample is uncertain. Each CDR3 is given with its conserved first and last residue. The D gene is left open where the match is weak. Expanded clones are given a class, and other clones once, few, many or no size at all.

J,D,V,size,DNA,CDR3
TRBJ1-1,.,TRBV11-3,once,TGTGCCAGCAGCTTAGGAGGTGGGGGGGCTTTCTTT,CASSLGGGGAFF
TRBJ1-1,TRBD1,TRBV6-1,.,TGTGCCAGCAGTATTGACAGGGGGCACACTGAAGCTTTCTTT,CASSIDRGHTEAFF
TRBJ1-2,.,TRBV20-1,.,TGCAGTGCTTCCCAAGCGACAGCTAACTATGGCTACACCTTC,CSASQATANYGYTF
TRBJ2-7,.,TRBV5-6,.,TGTGCCAGCAGCTTAATAGTGGAGGACGAGCAGTACTTC,CASSLIVEDEQYF
TRBJ2-3,TRBD2,TRBV24-1,few,TGTGCCACCAGTGATTTGACAGGGACTAGCGGGGGATTAACAGATACGCAGTATTTT,CATSDLTGTSGGLTDTQYF
TRBJ2-6,TRBD2,TRBV5-1,once,TGCGCCAGCAGCTTGGGGAGGGCGGGAGCCCTGGTTGGGGCCAACGTCCTGACTTTC,CASSLGRAGALVGANVLTF
TRBJ2-2,.,TRBV4-3,few,TGCGCCAGCAGCCTAGCCAGTGGCACCGGGGAGCTGTTTTTT,CASSLASGTGELFF
TRBJ2-7,.,TRBV5-1,.,TGCGCCAGCAGCTTAAGTCCCTACGAGCAGTACTTC,CASSLSPYEQYF
TRBJ2-1,TRBD2,TRBV19,medium-sized,TGTGCCAGTAGTAAGGGACTAGCGGAGTACAATGAGCAGTTCTTC,CASSKGLAEYNEQFF
TRBJ2-1,.,TRBV12-3/TRBV12-4,.,TGTGCCAGCAGTTCGCGATCCGCGGAGCAGTTCTTC,CASSSRSAEQFF
TRBJ2-7,.,TRBV11-3,.,TGTGCCAGCAGCTTAGGGCTAGCCTCCTACGAGCAGTACTTC,CASSLGLASYEQYF
TRBJ1-3,.,TRBV11-3,few,TGTGCCAGCAGCTTTCAGAGCTCTGGAAACACCATATATTTT,CASSFQSSGNTIYF
TRBJ2-3,TRBD2,TRBV19,.,TGTGCCAGTAGTATCACCGGGACTAGCGGGAGCACAGATACGCAGTATTTT,CASSITGTSGSTDTQYF
TRBJ2-1,TRBD1,TRBV20-1,few,TGCAGTGCTAGGGGACAGGGGGCGACCTACAATGAGCAGTTCTTC,CSARGQGATYNEQFF
TRBJ1-2,.,TRBV19,few,TGTGCCAGTAAAATCGGTCTGGGGGCGAATGTCAACTATGGCTACACCTTC,CASKIGLGANVNYGYTF
TRBJ1-1,TRBD1,TRBV10-3,.,TGTGCCATCAGTGCAAGCGGGACAGGGGAGGGCACTGAAGCTTTCTTT,CAISASGTGEGTEAFF
TRBJ2-3,.,TRBV7-9,medium-sized,TGTGCCAGCAGCCATGCAGATACGCAGTATTTT,CASSHADTQYF
TRBJ2-7,.,TRBV18,.,TGTGCCAGCTCACCAGGTAGCCTCGGGAGAGGTAGAGGCTACGAGCAGTACTTC,CASSPGSLGRGRGYEQYF
TRBJ1-5,TRBD1,TRBV6-4,.,TGTGCCAGCAGCCCGGGACAGGGAGAAGGTCAGCCCCAGCATTTT,CASSPGQGEGQPQHF
TRBJ2-3,.,TRBV20-1,.,TGCAGTGCTAGAGATGCAGGGATCAGCACAGATACGCAGTATTTT,CSARDAGISTDTQYF
TRBJ2-1,.,TRBV12-3/TRBV12-4,.,TGTGCCAGCAGTTTAGAGTTTACGGGCCACGCAACCTACAATGAGCAGTTCTTC,CASSLEFTGHATYNEQFF
TRBJ2-7,.,TRBV12-3/TRBV12-4,once,TGTGCCAGCAGTGAAGTCCTACCAGGCCGGGGCGCCTACGAGCAGTACTTC,CASSEVLPGRGAYEQYF
TRBJ2-1,.,TRBV7-2,.,TGTGCCAGCAGCCATTACATCCGGGACAATGAGCAGTTCTTC,CASSHYIRDNEQFF
TRBJ1-2,.,TRBV18,medium-sized,TGTGCCAGCTCACCGACAGGTGCTAACTATGGCTACACCTTC,CASSPTGANYGYTF
TRBJ2-3,TRBD2,TRBV6-1,large,TGTGCCAGCAGTATTGGACTAGCGGGAGCTCCGCAGTATTTT,CASSIGLAGAPQYF
TRBJ1-2,TRBD1,TRBV4-3,.,TGCGCCAGCAGCCAATTCAGGGGGGGATATGGCTACACCTTC,CASSQFRGGYGYTF